Sequencing of this T cell receptor beta chain was carried out in a study of Graves' ophthalmopathy and Graves' hyperthyroidism. Study-level findings and limits: Most expanded clonotypes in thyroid above 0.001 frequency also showed up in blood.

In the case of this clonotype: Its antigen is not identified.

The CDR3 sequence is 18 residues long. Germline V gene lookup returns CDR1 SEHNR and CDR2 FQNEAQ (reference sequence). V shed 3 bases and J 7 bases; nucleotides not matched to a gene: 15. The authors amplified TCR beta CDR3 regions, and they did so from RNA transcripts for repertoire sequencing. Investigators did first-round RT-PCR with HTBI primers, then second-round multiplex PCR. Via MiXCR, TCRdb re-called the multiplex PCR reads, giving one row per CDR3 protein. The sample holds around 1.1 million distinct CDR3 sequences, less than 45% seen once. V usage is TRBV7-9 and J usage is TRBJ2-2; TRBD1 matches at 9 bases. The material sequenced was peripheral blood or thyroid tissue (not recorded which). The clonotype comes from an adult man with Graves' hyperthyroidism. This CDR3 reads CASSLSAWDRVLSGELFF. As DNA, the CDR3 is TGTGCCAGCAGCTTGTCCGCCTGGGACAGGGTGCTAAGCGGGGAGCTGTTTTTT.